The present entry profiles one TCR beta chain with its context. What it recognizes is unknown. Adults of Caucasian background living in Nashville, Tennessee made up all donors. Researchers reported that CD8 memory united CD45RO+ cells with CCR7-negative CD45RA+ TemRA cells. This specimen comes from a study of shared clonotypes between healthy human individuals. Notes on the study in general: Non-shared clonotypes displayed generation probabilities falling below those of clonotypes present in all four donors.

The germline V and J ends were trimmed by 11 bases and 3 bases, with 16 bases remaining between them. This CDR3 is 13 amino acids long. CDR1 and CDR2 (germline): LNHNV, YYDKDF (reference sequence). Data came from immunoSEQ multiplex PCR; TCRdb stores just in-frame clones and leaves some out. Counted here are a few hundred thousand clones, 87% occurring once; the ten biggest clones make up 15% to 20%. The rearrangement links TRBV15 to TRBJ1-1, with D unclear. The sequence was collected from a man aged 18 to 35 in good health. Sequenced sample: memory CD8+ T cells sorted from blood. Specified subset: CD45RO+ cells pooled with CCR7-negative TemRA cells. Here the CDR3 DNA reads TGTGCCTCATCCTTAGGGATGGACACTGAAGCTTTCTTT. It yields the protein CASSLGMDTEAFF.